This TCR beta chain was profiled in a study of CD4 and CD8 cells across lung adenocarcinoma regions. TCRdb fed the PCR reads into MiXCR, producing one record per CDR3 protein. The sample has under 20,000 distinct CDR3 sequences; 50% are singletons. CDR3 length: 14 amino acids. CDR1 DFQATT and CDR2 SNEGSKA come from the germline V gene (reference sequence). After removal of 4 bases from V and 5 bases from J, the junction contained 8 bases not matched to a gene. This clonotype occurred a few times. The clonotype comes from a male donor with lung adenocarcinoma. The CD4 and CD8 labels of this study may be unreliable. The V call is TRBV20-1, the J call TRBJ2-1, with 7 bases fitting TRBD2. Material: CD8+ T cells from the margin of a lung tumor. The CDR3 coding sequence is TGCAGTGCTATGGCTAGCGGTCCCCACAATGAGCAGTTCTTC. Amino acid sequence: CSAMASGPHNEQFF.